The 11 T cell receptor beta chains listed next were all sequenced from one sample in a study of blood T cells in healthy people across ages. The authors ran a second PCR of roughly 6 to 12 cycles using a sample-barcoded 5' primer and a J-beta primer mix. Using its own MiXCR run on the 5' RACE reads, TCRdb lists one record per CDR3 protein. Of some 900,000 distinct CDR3 sequences listed, about 48% were seen once; the top ten hold around an eighth. The sample comprised blood. Every receptor here comes from a man aged 30 to 45 in good health.

The chain is built from TRBV27 and TRBJ2-5; no clear D. This CDR3 is 14 amino acids long. Germline V gene sequence: CDR1 MNHEY, CDR2 SMNVEV (reference sequence). The V end lost 5 bases, the J end lost 5 bases, and 15 bases lay between the germline ends. CDR3 coding DNA: TGTGCCAGCAGTCTTTCTCTAGTGAGTGAGACCCAGTACTTC. It translates to CASSLSLVSETQYF.

The chain recombines TRBV2 with TRBJ2-4; D is undetermined. This CDR3 region has 17 residues. V was cut by 3 bases and J by 0 bases, with 15 bases left in between. Germline loops: CDR1 SNHLY, CDR2 FYNNEI. The CDR3 nucleotides are TGTGCCAGCAGTGACCGTTCGAGTGGTCTAGCCAAAAACATTCAGTACTTC. It specifies CASSDRSSGLAKNIQYF.

This clonotype was observed a handful of times. This chain joins TRBV3-1 and TRBJ2-3, with D tentatively TRBD1 (8 bases). Germline V gene sequence: CDR1 LGHDT, CDR2 YNNKEL (reference sequence). The V gene lost 0 bases and the J gene lost 5 bases, with 18 bases spanning the gap. This CDR3 region has 17 residues. The CDR3 DNA reads as TGTGCCAGCAGCCAAGATTACAGGGGGGGCCCTCGAGATACGCAGTATTTT. The encoded protein is CASSQDYRGGPRDTQYF.

V gene TRBV2 combines with J gene TRBJ2-5; D gene uncertain. Germline CDR1 SNHLY, CDR2 FYNNEI. V was clipped by 8 bases and J by 2 bases, with 6 bases between them. The CDR3 runs to 11 residues. The CDR3 region has the DNA TGTGCCAGCGAGGAACAAGAGACCCAGTACTTC. The encoded protein is CASEEQETQYF.

This chain links TRBV30 with TRBJ2-1; possibly TRBD2 for D (5 bases). Germline values: CDR1 GTSNPN, CDR2 SVGIG (reference sequence). V was clipped by 0 bases and J by 7 bases, with 10 bases between them. The CDR3 is made up of 13 amino acids. This chain's CDR3 is CAWSVFSGNEQFF. The CDR3 DNA reads TGTGCCTGGAGTGTTTTTTCGGGGAATGAGCAGTTCTTC.

The chain employs TRBV12-3 or TRBV12-4 and TRBJ1-2, with 8 bases aligning to TRBD1. Trimming removed 8 bases from V and 6 bases from J; junction bases left unmatched: 8. The CDR3 covers 13 residues. For the CDR3, the DNA is TGTGCCAGCGCGGGGACAGGCGCTGATGGCTACACCTTC. It encodes CASAGTGADGYTF.

Worth noting for this clonotype: The junction departs from the called germline gene at one end, perhaps through a read error. This rearrangement joins TRBV4-2 to TRBJ2-7, with a possible D match to TRBD2 (7 bases). This CDR3 is built from 16 residues. Germline V gene sequence: CDR1 LGHNA, CDR2 YNFKEQ. The CDR3, as DNA: TGTGCCGGCAGTCAGCCTTCTGGGCGGGGGCCCTACGAGCAGTACTTC. Translating it yields CAGSQPSGRGPYEQYF.

This clonotype appeared many times. The rearrangement links TRBV21-1 to TRBJ2-7; the table's D call of TRBD1 was not tested on the DNA. TRBV21-1 is a known pseudogene. This CDR3 region has 16 residues. DNA for the CDR3: TGTGCCAGCAGCAAGGGACAGGGGATAGGATCCTACGAGCAGTACTTC. Amino acids: CASSKGQGIGSYEQYF.

The genes are TRBV4-1 and TRBJ2-1; either TRBD1 or TRBD2 may supply D (6 bases each). Germline values: CDR1 MGHRA, CDR2 YSYEKL. This CDR3 is built from 16 residues. V lost 1 base to trimming and J lost 1 base, with 11 bases between them. CDR3 loop: CASSQGKGGSYNEQFF. In nucleotides, the CDR3 is TGCGCCAGCAGCCAAGGAAAGGGGGGATCCTACAATGAGCAGTTCTTC.

In its sample, this clonotype was seen once. This CDR3 reads CAGGGMGNTIYF. CDR3 bases: TGTGCCGGAGGAGGAATGGGAAACACCATATATTTT. This chain connects TRBV10-3 to TRBJ1-3, with D hard to call. CDR3 length equals 12 residues. The germline V gene has CDR1 ENHRY and CDR2 SYGVKD. V was cut by 11 bases and J by 4 bases, with 12 bases left in between.

This clonotype has a handful of counts. The gene calls are TRBV14 and TRBJ2-3, with 8 nucleotides matching TRBD2. This CDR3 spans 16 amino acids. The J segment lost 5 bases and the V segment lost 0 bases, leaving 7 bases of the junction unmatched. Germline assignment: CDR1 SGHDN and CDR2 FVKESK. DNA for the CDR3: TGTGCCAGCAGCCAAGATCCGGGGGGGCAATTAGATACGCAGTATTTT. Amino acids: CASSQDPGGQLDTQYF.